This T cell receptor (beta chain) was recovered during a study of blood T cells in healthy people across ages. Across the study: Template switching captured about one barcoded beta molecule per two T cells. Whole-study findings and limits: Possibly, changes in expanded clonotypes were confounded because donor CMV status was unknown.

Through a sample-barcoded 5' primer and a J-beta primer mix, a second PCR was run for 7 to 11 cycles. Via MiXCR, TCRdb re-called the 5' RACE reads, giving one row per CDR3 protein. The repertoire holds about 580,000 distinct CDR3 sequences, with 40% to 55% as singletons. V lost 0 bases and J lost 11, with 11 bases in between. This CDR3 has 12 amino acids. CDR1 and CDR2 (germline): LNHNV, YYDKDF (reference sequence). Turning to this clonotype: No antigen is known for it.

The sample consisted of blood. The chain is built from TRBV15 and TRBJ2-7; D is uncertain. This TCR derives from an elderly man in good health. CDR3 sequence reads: CATSRDTRTKYF. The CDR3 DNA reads TGTGCCACCAGCAGAGATACCCGGACGAAGTACTTC. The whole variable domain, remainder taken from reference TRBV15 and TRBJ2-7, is DAMVIQNPRYQVTQFGKPVTLSCSQTLNHNVMYWYQQKSSQAPKLLFHYYDKDFNNEADTPDNFQSRRPNTSFCFLDIRSPGLGDTAMYLCATSRDTRTKYFGPGTRLTVT.